These 19 T cell receptor beta chains came from one sample sequenced in a study of T cell responses to AZD1222 COVID-19 vaccine. Produced via immunoSEQ multiplex PCR; TCRdb's table is partial and in-frame only. The sample records 60,000 to 65,000 clones, 80% to 85% being singletons. The sequencing here drew on peripheral blood, taken on day 0 of AZD1222 vaccination. Receptors originate from an adult in good health.

The chain uses TRBV28 and TRBJ1-1; 7 nucleotides align to TRBD1. With V trimmed by 4 bases and J by 5 bases, 10 bases remained unmatched. CDR3 size: 15 residues. Germline CDR1 and CDR2: MDHEN and SYDVKM. CDR3 sequence (DNA): TGTGCCAGCAGTTCCTTGACAGGGAATCCGACTGAAGCTTTCTTT. This codes for CASSSLTGNPTEAFF.

The chain recombines TRBV11-2 with TRBJ2-4, with D unresolved. Germline values: CDR1 SGHAT, CDR2 FQNNGV. This CDR3 spans 13 amino acids. V lost 0 bases and J lost 5, with 5 bases in between. CDR3 protein: CASSLERQNIQYF. Here the CDR3 DNA reads TGTGCCAGCAGCTTAGAACGGCAAAACATTCAGTACTTC.

The chain links TRBV7-2 to TRBJ2-5; unclear D gene. Germline assignment: CDR1 SGHTA and CDR2 FQGNSA. The CDR3 runs 15 residues. V lost 2 bases and J lost 1, with 11 bases in between. The CDR3 loop is CASSLFQRPQETQYF. CDR3 DNA: TGTGCCAGCAGCTTATTCCAGCGACCCCAAGAGACCCAGTACTTC. Based on the CDR3 plus reference TRBV7-2 and TRBJ2-5, the full variable domain is GAGVSQSPSNKVTEKGKDVELRCDPISGHTALYWYRQSLGQGLEFLIYFQGNSAPDKSGLPSDRFSAERTGGSVSTLTIQRTQQEDSAVYLCASSLFQRPQETQYFGPGTRLLVL.

This clone qualifies as medium-sized. Other nucleotide sequences from this sample produce the same CDR3. The rearrangement links TRBV3-1 (or the pseudogene TRBV3-2) to TRBJ2-1; 11 positions match TRBD1. Germline V lookup: CDR1 LGHDT, CDR2 YNNKEL (reference sequence). Germline trimming cut 4 bases from V and 2 bases from J; bases unmatched to any gene: 1. CDR3 length: 15 amino acids. The CDR3 sequence: CASSLDRGPYNEQFF. The CDR3 nucleotides read TGTGCCAGCAGCCTGGACAGGGGGCCCTACAATGAGCAGTTCTTC.

The rearrangement joins TRBV7-9 to TRBJ2-7; perhaps TRBD1 as D (6 bases). The germline V and J ends were trimmed by 1 base and 2 bases, with 12 bases remaining between them. The CDR3 loop spans 15 amino acids. Per germline, CDR1 SEHNR and CDR2 FQNEAQ (reference sequence). CDR3 sequence (DNA): TGTGCCAGCAGCTTAGGGGGACACCCGGCCTACGAGCAGTACTTC. Translated, it gives CASSLGGHPAYEQYF.

This clone was detected only a few times. The chain combines TRBV6-5 with TRBJ2-7; TRBD2 matches at 11 bases. The V segment lost 6 bases and the J segment 7 bases; nucleotides outside the gene matches: 11. CDR3 length equals 15 residues. The germline CDR1 and CDR2 sequences are MNHEY and SVGAGI. The CDR3: CASSVFSGGAGEQYF. In DNA form, the CDR3 reads TGTGCCAGCAGCGTTTTTAGCGGGGGGGCCGGGGAGCAGTACTTC.

This clone occurred once. The chain employs TRBV4-1 and TRBJ2-3; the D gene could be TRBD1 or TRBD2 (7 bases each). V gave up 4 bases and J gave up 3 bases, with 11 bases separating them. Germline CDR1 is MGHRA and CDR2 is YSYEKL. CDR3 length: 14 amino acids. The DNA of the CDR3 is TGCGCCAGCAGCCCCAGGGGGGGGACAGATACGCAGTATTTT. Protein sequence: CASSPRGGTDTQYF.

This chain uses TRBV15 with TRBJ2-1; TRBD2 aligns across 7 bases. The CDR3 sequence is 15 residues long. V lost 3 bases to trimming and J lost 5 bases; unmatched junction nucleotides: 7. Germline CDR1 and CDR2: LNHNV and YYDKDF (reference sequence). The CDR3 protein is CATSSFGGTNNEQFF. The CDR3 bases are TGTGCCACCAGCAGCTTCGGGGGGACGAACAATGAGCAGTTCTTC.

A few counts support this clone. The chain links TRBV19 to TRBJ2-7, with 9 positions matching TRBD1. Germline loops: CDR1 LNHDA, CDR2 SQIVND (reference sequence). Trimming took 6 bases from V and 6 from J; bases not matched to a gene: 6. The CDR3 extends over 13 amino acids. CDR3 coding DNA: TGTGCCAGTAGGGCGACAGGGGGAGGCGAGCAGTACTTC. As protein: CASRATGGGEQYF.

Relative to its sample, this clone is medium-sized. The rearrangement uses TRBV14 and TRBJ1-2, with D possibly being TRBD1 (5 bases). This CDR3 has 14 residues. V was cut by 1 base and J by 2 bases, with 8 bases left in between. Germline CDR1 is SGHDN and CDR2 is FVKESK. The CDR3 bases are TGTGCCAGCAGCCAAGCACAGGAGAACTATGGCTACACCTTC. Translating it yields CASSQAQENYGYTF.

The J gene is TRBJ2-3, the V gene TRBV6-2 or TRBV6-3, with D perhaps assigned TRBD1 or TRBD2 (5 bases each). CDR1 is MNHEY and CDR2 is SVGEGT in the germline V gene. With 2 bases removed from V and 0 bases from J, the gap between germline ends came to 27 bases. The CDR3 has 21 amino acids. The CDR3 loop reads CASSYLRRAPGRGSSTDTQYF. The CDR3 DNA sequence: TGTGCCAGCAGTTACCTCCGTCGTGCCCCGGGGCGTGGGTCTAGCACAGATACGCAGTATTTT.

The CDR3 is CASSLAQGRGVEAFF. For the CDR3, the DNA is TGTGCCAGCAGCTTGGCCCAGGGCCGCGGGGTTGAAGCTTTCTTT. The chain employs TRBV5-4 and TRBJ1-1, with D possibly matching TRBD1 (5 bases). There are 15 residues in the CDR3. The V gene's germline CDR1 is SGHNT and CDR2 YYREEE (reference sequence). Trimming shortened V by 0 bases and J by 7 bases, and 16 bases separated the two germline ends.

The V call is TRBV19, the J call TRBJ1-4; no firm D call. The germline V gene has CDR1 LNHDA and CDR2 SQIVND (reference sequence). Trimming shortened V by 3 bases and J by 8 bases, and 16 bases separated the two germline ends. The CDR3 spans 15 residues. The CDR3, as DNA: TGTGCCAGTAGTATGCCTCTCAGGTTCCAAGAAAAACTGTTTTTT. This codes for CASSMPLRFQEKLFF.

V usage is TRBV19 and J usage is TRBJ2-7; 7 nucleotides align to TRBD1. This CDR3 has 16 amino acids. Germline CDR1 LNHDA, CDR2 SQIVND (reference sequence). J lost 6 bases, V lost 3 bases, and 14 bases had no gene match. The CDR3 here is CASSIMGQIQGSEQYF. DNA of the CDR3: TGTGCCAGTAGTATTATGGGCCAAATACAGGGGTCCGAGCAGTACTTC.

The gene calls are TRBV29-1 and TRBJ1-2; D is ambiguous. Germline V gene lookup returns CDR1 SQVTM and CDR2 ANQGSEA. Trimming took 6 bases from V and 3 from J, leaving 14 bases between them. This CDR3 is built from 13 residues. For the CDR3, the DNA is TGCAGCGTCTTGGGTGGGGATGACTATGGCTACACCTTC. Protein product: CSVLGGDDYGYTF. Full variable domain (missing parts from reference TRBV29-1 and TRBJ1-2): SAVISQKPSRDICQRGTSLTIQCQVDSQVTMMFWYRQQPGQSLTLIATANQGSEATYESGFVIDKFPISRPNLTFSTLTVSNMSPEDSSIYLCSVLGGDDYGYTFGSGTRLTVV.

The genes are TRBV25-1 and TRBJ1-3; no clear D. This CDR3 spans 15 amino acids. Per the germline V gene, CDR1 is MGHDK and CDR2 is SYGVNS. V was clipped by 3 bases and J by 0 bases, with 9 bases between them. CDR3 coding DNA: TGTGCCAGCAGTGACCAGGATTTCTCTGGAAACACCATATATTTT. As protein: CASSDQDFSGNTIYF.

This chain uses TRBV5-1 with TRBJ1-2; unclear D gene. This CDR3 comprises 13 residues. Germline V gives CDR1 SGHRS, CDR2 YFSETQ. The germline V and J ends were trimmed by 5 bases and 6 bases, with 14 bases remaining between them. The CDR3: CASSSDFPHGYTF. The CDR3 nucleotides are TGCGCCAGCAGTTCAGACTTTCCCCATGGCTACACCTTC.

The chain couples TRBV7-2 to TRBJ2-5; 14 bases are a match to TRBD2. With V trimmed by 3 bases and J by 4 bases, 1 base remained unmatched. The CDR3 contains 15 residues. CDR1 and CDR2 from the germline V gene are SGHTA and FQGNSA. The CDR3 bases are TGTGCCAGCAGCTTCGGACTAGCGGGGGGAGAGACCCAGTACTTC. Translation gives CASSFGLAGGETQYF.

The rearrangement uses TRBV6-4 and TRBJ2-3, with 10 nucleotides matching TRBD2. The CDR3 is 16 residues long. Germline-derived CDR1 and CDR2 are MRHNA and SNTAGT. J gave up 2 bases and V 0 bases, and 2 bases lay outside the gene matches. The CDR3 region is CASSDSAGGATDTQYF. The CDR3 nucleotides read TGTGCCAGCAGTGACTCAGCGGGGGGGGCCACAGATACGCAGTATTTT.